These 19 T cell receptor beta chains were all obtained from the same sample, sequenced in a study of blood T cell repertoires in COVID-19. Assay used: immunoSEQ multiplex PCR; TCRdb lists only in-frame clones, some missing. The table records 150,000 or so clones, more than 80% of them present only once. Source material: peripheral blood. The receptors here all came from a man between 18 and 35 years old with COVID-19, enrolled during active disease.

This sequence joins TRBV7-2 and TRBJ1-2; D may be TRBD1 (5 bases). The CDR3 has 14 residues. Trimming took 5 bases from V and 7 from J, leaving 17 bases between them. The germline V gene has CDR1 SGHTA and CDR2 FQGNSA. CDR3 region: CASSPSSQGLGYTF. Written as DNA, the CDR3 is TGTGCCAGCAGCCCCTCATCTCAGGGCCTTGGCTACACCTTC.

J is TRBJ1-6 and V is TRBV21-1; the table's D call TRBD1 went unverified against the DNA. TRBV21-1 is a known pseudogene. This CDR3 has 16 residues. For the CDR3, the DNA is TGTGCCAGCAGCCCCCAGGTGCAGGGAATCAATTCACCCCTCCACTTT. Its protein is CASSPQVQGINSPLHF.

CDR3 in DNA: TGTGCCAGTATGGGCGCCCGCACAGGGGGCACTGAAGCTTTCTTT. Protein sequence: CASMGARTGGTEAFF. The chain recombines TRBV19 with TRBJ1-1; 8 nucleotides line up with TRBD1. V trimming: 7 bases; J trimming: 4 bases; junction bases outside the gene matches: 11. CDR3 length: 15 residues. The V gene's germline CDR1 is LNHDA and CDR2 SQIVND (reference sequence).

The V gene is TRBV28, the J gene TRBJ2-3, with 11 bases matching TRBD1. V shed 5 bases, J shed 4 bases, and the junction held 11 bases outside the gene matches. CDR1 is MDHEN and CDR2 is SYDVKM in the germline V gene. The CDR3 has 17 amino acids. The CDR3 is CASSPTWDRGGADTQYF. In DNA, the CDR3 is TGTGCCAGCAGTCCAACATGGGACAGGGGGGGGGCAGATACGCAGTATTTT.

The chain is built from TRBV14 and TRBJ2-7, with TRBD1 matching over 10 bases. V was pared by 4 bases and J by 0 bases, with 3 bases of the junction left unmatched. CDR1 is SGHDN, CDR2 FVKESK, per germline. CDR3 length equals 15 residues. Here the CDR3 DNA reads TGTGCCAGCAGCCGCCGGGACAGGGGCTCCTACGAGCAGTACTTC. Translating it yields CASSRRDRGSYEQYF.

The gene calls are TRBV13 and TRBJ2-3; 8 bases match TRBD2. V shed 5 bases and J 1 base; nucleotides not matched to a gene: 8. CDR1 is PRHDT, CDR2 FYEKMQ, per germline (reference sequence). The CDR3 extends over 16 amino acids. The DNA of the CDR3 is TGTGCCAGCAGCCGTCCTACGGGAGGGCGCACAGATACGCAGTATTTT. This gives the protein CASSRPTGGRTDTQYF.

The chain uses TRBV30 and TRBJ2-2; 7 bases map to TRBD1. This CDR3 is built from 16 residues. The junction had 8 bases not matched to a gene; V was cut back by 1 base and J by 3 bases. The germline gives CDR1 GTSNPN, CDR2 SVGIG (reference sequence). CDR3 nucleotides: TGTGCCTGGAGTGATTTTAGGCAGGGGGACACCGGGGAGCTGTTTTTT. Translating it yields CAWSDFRQGDTGELFF.

The V gene is TRBV14, the J gene TRBJ2-7; possible D gene TRBD2, 6 bases. The ends were cut back, 0 bases at V and 3 bases at J, with 15 bases in the middle. Germline V gives CDR1 SGHDN, CDR2 FVKESK. The CDR3 covers 16 residues. CDR3 in amino acids: CASSQDTAWRGYEQYF. Written as DNA, the CDR3 is TGTGCCAGCAGCCAAGATACGGCATGGAGGGGCTACGAGCAGTACTTC.

The chain combines TRBV29-1 with TRBJ2-3, with TRBD2 matching over 12 bases. V trimming: 3 bases; J trimming: 3 bases; junction bases outside the gene matches: 10. Germline CDR1 and CDR2: SQVTM and ANQGSEA. The length of the CDR3 is 17 residues. Written as DNA, the CDR3 is TGCAGCGTTGACTCTAGCGGGAGGGCCGGCGGGACAGATACGCAGTATTTT. Protein: CSVDSSGRAGGTDTQYF.

The rearrangement links TRBV5-4 to TRBJ1-1; D may be TRBD1 (6 bases). Trimming pared 1 base from V and 2 bases from J, leaving 12 bases between. CDR1 is SGHNT and CDR2 is YYREEE in the germline V gene (reference sequence). This CDR3 contains 15 residues. The CDR3 region is CASSLPGVANTEAFF. For the CDR3, the DNA is TGTGCCAGCAGCTTGCCAGGGGTGGCAAACACTGAAGCTTTCTTT. The full variable domain, in which reference TRBV5-4 and TRBJ1-1 provide the parts outside the CDR3, is ETGVTQSPTHLIKTRGQQVTLRCSSQSGHNTVSWYQQALGQGPQFIFQYYREEENGRGNFPPRFSGLQFPNYSSELNVNALELDDSALYLCASSLPGVANTEAFFGQGTRLTVV.

The chain couples TRBV5-1 to TRBJ1-4; D might be TRBD1 (5 bases). Trimming took 2 bases from V and 7 from J, leaving 9 bases between them. The CDR3 loop spans 13 amino acids. Germline V gene sequence: CDR1 SGHRS, CDR2 YFSETQ. As DNA, the CDR3 is TGCGCCAGCAGCTTCGTGCAGGGTGAAAAACTGTTTTTT. It is translated as CASSFVQGEKLFF.

The rearrangement uses TRBV30 and TRBJ1-6, with 10 bases identical to TRBD1. This CDR3 has 13 amino acids. CDR1 GTSNPN and CDR2 SVGIG come from the germline V gene (reference sequence). CDR3 region: CAERTGGNSPLHF. CDR3 DNA sequence: TGTGCGGAGCGGACAGGGGGAAATTCACCCCTCCACTTT.

The genes are TRBV7-2 and TRBJ2-3; possibly TRBD2 for D (5 bases). The CDR3 sequence is 15 residues long. CDR1 SGHTA and CDR2 FQGNSA come from the germline V gene. The germline V and J ends were trimmed by 0 bases and 2 bases, with 9 bases remaining between them. CDR3 sequence reads: CASSLAGRTTDTQYF. CDR3 nucleotide sequence: TGTGCCAGCAGCTTAGCGGGGAGAACCACAGATACGCAGTATTTT.

The CDR3 nucleotides are TGTGCCAGCAGCTCAGGCCCCCTCCGGGGAGCGACTGAAGCTTTCTTT. It translates to CASSSGPLRGATEAFF. V usage is TRBV7-2 and J usage is TRBJ1-1; D remains ambiguous. Germline CDR1 is SGHTA and CDR2 is FQGNSA. V was cut by 4 bases and J by 5 bases, with 20 bases left in between. This CDR3 has 16 residues.

This clone was recorded once. The chain is built from TRBV27 and TRBJ2-7; 9 bases agree with TRBD2. The CDR3 covers 10 residues. V was clipped by 10 bases and J by 10 bases; unmatched bases: 5. CDR1 and CDR2 (germline): MNHEY, SMNVEV (reference sequence). For the CDR3, the DNA is TGTGCCACCGGTAGCGGGAGCCAGTACTTC. It encodes CATGSGSQYF.

The gene calls are TRBV9 and TRBJ1-4; D is perhaps TRBD1 (6 bases). This CDR3 has 16 amino acids. V lost 3 bases to trimming and J lost 7 bases, with 19 bases between them. In germline, CDR1 is SGDLS, CDR2 YYNGEE. CDR3 protein: CASSAGDGQLFEKLFF. The DNA for the CDR3 is TGTGCCAGCAGCGCCGGGGATGGACAGCTTTTTGAAAAACTGTTTTTT. Full variable domain (missing parts from reference TRBV9 and TRBJ1-4): DSGVTQTPKHLITATGQRVTLRCSPRSGDLSVYWYQQSLDQGLQFLIQYYNGEERAKGNILERFSAQQFPDLHSELNLSSLELGDSALYFCASSAGDGQLFEKLFFGSGTQLSVL.

V gene TRBV5-1 combines with J gene TRBJ2-7, with D perhaps matching TRBD2 (6 bases). Between the trimmed V and J ends, which lost 0 bases and 5 bases, there was a span of 12 bases. The V gene's germline CDR1 is SGHRS and CDR2 YFSETQ. The CDR3 is 14 residues long. The CDR3 is CASSLAGEADEQYF. CDR3 nucleotide sequence: TGCGCCAGCAGCTTGGCCGGGGAGGCCGACGAGCAGTACTTC.

CDR3 DNA: TGTGCCAGCAGCACAGGGGGTAGAATTCTCTTGTCCTCCAATCAGCCCCAGCATTTT. This gives the protein CASSTGGRILLSSNQPQHF. The chain couples TRBV28 to TRBJ1-5, with 8 bases matching TRBD1. From germline, CDR1 is MDHEN and CDR2 SYDVKM. V trimming: 6 bases; J trimming: 3 bases; junction bases outside the gene matches: 19. This CDR3 is 19 amino acids long.

V and J are TRBV15 and TRBJ2-1, with 8 bases identical to TRBD2. The germline V gene encodes CDR1 LNHNV and CDR2 YYDKDF (reference sequence). The CDR3 is 15 residues long. The trim removed 5 bases at V and 8 bases at J, leaving 11 bases unmatched. CDR3 DNA sequence: TGTGCCACCAGCTCCGCGGCGGGGGGATTCGATGAGCAGTTCTTC. Amino acid sequence: CATSSAAGGFDEQFF.